There are many counts of the clone carrying this T cell receptor (beta chain). Antigen: not known. A much larger clone lies one base from this, so it may be a read error. This sample is part of a study of neurological immune-mediated disorders. Broader study findings: In HTLV-1-associated myelopathy, TCR clonal expansion was greatest, whereas multiple sclerosis had the least, falling below healthy controls. With the multiple sclerosis repertoire cluster, neither clinical nor MRI features showed any association. CDR3 amino acid sequences of expanded clones were not shared across subjects, a result suggesting private repertoires in all groups.

Via MiXCR, TCRdb re-called the 5' RACE reads, giving one row per CDR3 protein. The sample records 25,000 to 30,000 distinct CDR3 sequences, 3.3% being singletons. Germline CDR1 is SGHRS and CDR2 is YFSETQ. The CDR3 is made up of 17 amino acids. The ends were cut back, 4 bases at V and 1 base at J, with 18 bases in the middle. The source material was PBMCs. The chain joins TRBV5-1 to TRBJ1-3; D might be TRBD1 (5 bases). This clonotype was sampled from a woman under 40 with multiple sclerosis. CDR3 nucleotide sequence: TGCGCCAGCAGCACATTACCGGGACGGAGATCTGGAAACACCATATATTTT. Translated: CASSTLPGRRSGNTIYF.